The present T cell receptor beta chain was sequenced within a study of blood T cell repertoires in COVID-19. Study details: Sources were T cells, B-cell-depleted T cells, or PBMCs; the material itself was cDNA or gDNA.

The CDR3 extends over 11 amino acids. The V gene lost 5 bases and the J gene lost 13 bases, with 13 bases spanning the gap. Germline V gene data show CDR1 as SGHDT and CDR2 as YYEEEE. Authors' processing steps: Scientists estimated how many nucleated cells there were by amplifying reference gene primers. The assay was immunoSEQ multiplex PCR, and TCRdb's table has in-frame clones only and misses some. The DNA was the basis for D and trimming; V, J and clone size are from that table. The profile covers about 200,000 clones, with 88% appearing a single time and approximately 1.5% taken by the ten largest.

V and J are TRBV5-6 and TRBJ2-1, with D possibly TRBD2 on 5 matching bases. This receptor was taken from a man aged 18 to 29 with active or convalescent COVID-19. The sequencing sample was made of peripheral blood. The CDR3 coding sequence is TGTGCCAGCAGTCTGGCGACTACACAGTTCTTC. Translated: CASSLATTQFF.